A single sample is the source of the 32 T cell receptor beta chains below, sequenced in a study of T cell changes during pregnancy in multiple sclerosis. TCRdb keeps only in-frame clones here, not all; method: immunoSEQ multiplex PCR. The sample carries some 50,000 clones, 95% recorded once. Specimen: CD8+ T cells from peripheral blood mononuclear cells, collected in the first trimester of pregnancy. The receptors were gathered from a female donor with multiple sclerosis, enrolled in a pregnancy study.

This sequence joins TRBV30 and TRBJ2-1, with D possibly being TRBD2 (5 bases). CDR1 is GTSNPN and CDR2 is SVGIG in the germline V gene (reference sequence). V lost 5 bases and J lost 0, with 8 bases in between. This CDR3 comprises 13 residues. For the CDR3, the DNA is TGTGCCTGGTCCCGGGGCTCCTACAATGAGCAGTTCTTC. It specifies CAWSRGSYNEQFF.

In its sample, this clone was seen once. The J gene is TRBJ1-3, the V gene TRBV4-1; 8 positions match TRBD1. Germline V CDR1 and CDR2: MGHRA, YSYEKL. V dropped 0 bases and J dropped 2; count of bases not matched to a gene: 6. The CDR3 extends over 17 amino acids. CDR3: CASSQDRTGKTGNTIYF. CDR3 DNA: TGCGCCAGCAGCCAAGATCGGACAGGGAAGACTGGAAACACCATATATTTT.

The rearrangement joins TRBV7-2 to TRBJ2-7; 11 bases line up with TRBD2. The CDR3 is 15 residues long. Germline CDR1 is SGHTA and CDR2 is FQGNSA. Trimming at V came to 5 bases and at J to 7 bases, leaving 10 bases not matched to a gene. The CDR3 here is CASSTIAGGPGEQYF. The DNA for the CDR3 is TGTGCCAGCAGCACGATAGCGGGAGGGCCAGGGGAGCAGTACTTC.

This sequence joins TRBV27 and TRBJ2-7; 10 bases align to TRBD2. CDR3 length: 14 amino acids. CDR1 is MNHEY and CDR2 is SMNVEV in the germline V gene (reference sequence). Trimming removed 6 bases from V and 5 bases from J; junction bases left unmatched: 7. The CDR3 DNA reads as TGTGCCAGCAGGTCTATAGCGGGAGGAAACGAGCAGTACTTC. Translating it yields CASRSIAGGNEQYF.

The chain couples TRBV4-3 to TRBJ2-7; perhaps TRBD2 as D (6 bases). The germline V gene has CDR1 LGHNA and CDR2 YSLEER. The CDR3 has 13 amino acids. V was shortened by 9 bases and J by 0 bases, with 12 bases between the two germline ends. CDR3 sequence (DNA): TGCGCCAGGGTGGCCGGGGGCTCCTACGAGCAGTACTTC. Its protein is CARVAGGSYEQYF.

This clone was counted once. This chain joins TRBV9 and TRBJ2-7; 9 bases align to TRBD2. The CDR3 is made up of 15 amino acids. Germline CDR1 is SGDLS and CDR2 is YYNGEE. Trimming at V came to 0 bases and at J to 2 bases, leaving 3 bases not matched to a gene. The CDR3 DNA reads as TGTGCCAGCAGCGTAGATCCTAGCGGGACCTACGAGCAGTACTTC. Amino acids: CASSVDPSGTYEQYF.

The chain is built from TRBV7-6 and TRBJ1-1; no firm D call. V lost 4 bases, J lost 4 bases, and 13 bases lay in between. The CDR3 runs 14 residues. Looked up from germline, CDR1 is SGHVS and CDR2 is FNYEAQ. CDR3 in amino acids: CASSSGRGSTEAFF. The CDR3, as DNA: TGTGCCAGCAGCTCTGGGCGGGGATCCACTGAAGCTTTCTTT.

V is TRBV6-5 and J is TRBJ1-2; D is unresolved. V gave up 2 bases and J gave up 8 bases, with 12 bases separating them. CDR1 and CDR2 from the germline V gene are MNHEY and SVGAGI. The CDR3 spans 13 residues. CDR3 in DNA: TGTGCCAGCAGTTACCCAGGACTGACCGGCTACACCTTC. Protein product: CASSYPGLTGYTF.

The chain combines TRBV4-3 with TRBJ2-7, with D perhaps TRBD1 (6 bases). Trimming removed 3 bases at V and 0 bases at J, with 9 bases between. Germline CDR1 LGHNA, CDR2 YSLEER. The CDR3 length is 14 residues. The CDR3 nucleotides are TGCGCCAGCAGCCATTGGGGGCCCTCCTACGAGCAGTACTTC. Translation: CASSHWGPSYEQYF.

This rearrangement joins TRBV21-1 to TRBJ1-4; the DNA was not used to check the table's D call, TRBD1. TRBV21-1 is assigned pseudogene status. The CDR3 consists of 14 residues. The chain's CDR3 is CASSDRGRWEKLFF. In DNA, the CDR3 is TGTGCCAGCAGCGACAGGGGGCGCTGGGAAAAACTGTTTTTT.

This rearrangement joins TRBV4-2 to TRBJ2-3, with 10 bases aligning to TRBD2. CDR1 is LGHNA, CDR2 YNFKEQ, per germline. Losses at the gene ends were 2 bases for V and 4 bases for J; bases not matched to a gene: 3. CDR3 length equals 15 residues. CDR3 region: CASSQLAGEADTQYF. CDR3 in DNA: TGTGCCAGCAGCCAACTAGCGGGAGAGGCAGATACGCAGTATTTT.

The CDR3 DNA reads as TGTGCCAGCAGCTTGCACGGACTAGGAGGCTCCTACGAGCAGTACTTC. Protein sequence: CASSLHGLGGSYEQYF. This chain joins TRBV5-4 and TRBJ2-7; 7 bases align to TRBD2. Germline CDR1 SGHNT, CDR2 YYREEE (reference sequence). Germline trimming cut 1 base from V and 0 bases from J; bases unmatched to any gene: 7. This CDR3 spans 16 amino acids.

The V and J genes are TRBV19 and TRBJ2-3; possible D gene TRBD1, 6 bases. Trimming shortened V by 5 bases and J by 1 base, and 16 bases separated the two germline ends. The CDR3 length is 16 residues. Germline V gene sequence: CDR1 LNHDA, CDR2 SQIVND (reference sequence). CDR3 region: CASSLRTAPGTDTQYF. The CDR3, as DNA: TGTGCCAGTAGTCTACGGACAGCTCCTGGCACAGATACGCAGTATTTT.

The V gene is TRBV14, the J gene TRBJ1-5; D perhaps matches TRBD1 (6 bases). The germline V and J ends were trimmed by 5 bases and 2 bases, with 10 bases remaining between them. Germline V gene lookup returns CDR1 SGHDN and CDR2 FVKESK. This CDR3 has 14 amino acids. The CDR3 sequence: CASSLTGGNQPQHF. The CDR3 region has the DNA TGTGCCAGCAGCTTGACAGGCGGCAATCAGCCCCAGCATTTT.

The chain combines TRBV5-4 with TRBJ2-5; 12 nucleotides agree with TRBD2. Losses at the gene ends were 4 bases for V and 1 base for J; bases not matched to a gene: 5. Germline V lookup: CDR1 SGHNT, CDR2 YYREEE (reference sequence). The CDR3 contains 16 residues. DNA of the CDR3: TGTGCCAGCAGCCTAGGACTAGCGGGACTCCAAGAGACCCAGTACTTC. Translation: CASSLGLAGLQETQYF.

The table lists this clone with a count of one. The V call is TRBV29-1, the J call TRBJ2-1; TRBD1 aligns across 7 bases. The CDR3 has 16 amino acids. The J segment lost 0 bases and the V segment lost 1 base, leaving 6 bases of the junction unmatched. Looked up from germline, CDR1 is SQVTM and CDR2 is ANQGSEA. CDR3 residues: CSVEGRTGFSYNEQFF. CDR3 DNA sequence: TGCAGCGTTGAAGGTCGGACAGGTTTCTCCTACAATGAGCAGTTCTTC.

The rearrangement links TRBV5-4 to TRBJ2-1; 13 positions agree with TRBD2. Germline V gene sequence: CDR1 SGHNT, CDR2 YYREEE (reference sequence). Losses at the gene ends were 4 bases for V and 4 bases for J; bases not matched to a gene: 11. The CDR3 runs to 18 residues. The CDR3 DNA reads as TGTGCCAGCAGCCTAGCACGGACTAGCGGGAGACCTTACAATGAGCAGTTCTTC. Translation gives CASSLARTSGRPYNEQFF.

In DNA form, the CDR3 reads TGTGCCAGCAGCGCGGACCTCGGGACCTACAATGAGCAGTTCTTC. This sequence encodes CASSADLGTYNEQFF. The chain is built from TRBV5-4 and TRBJ2-1; perhaps TRBD2 as D (5 bases). The CDR3 has 15 amino acids. From germline, CDR1 is SGHNT and CDR2 YYREEE (reference sequence). V was clipped by 4 bases and J by 2 bases, with 13 bases between them.

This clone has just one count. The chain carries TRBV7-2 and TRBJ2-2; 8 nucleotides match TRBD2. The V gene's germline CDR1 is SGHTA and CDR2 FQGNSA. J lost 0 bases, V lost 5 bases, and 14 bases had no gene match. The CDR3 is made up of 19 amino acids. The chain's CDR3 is CASSPDGYNSGTNTGELFF. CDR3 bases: TGTGCCAGCAGCCCTGACGGATATAATAGCGGGACGAACACCGGGGAGCTGTTTTTT.

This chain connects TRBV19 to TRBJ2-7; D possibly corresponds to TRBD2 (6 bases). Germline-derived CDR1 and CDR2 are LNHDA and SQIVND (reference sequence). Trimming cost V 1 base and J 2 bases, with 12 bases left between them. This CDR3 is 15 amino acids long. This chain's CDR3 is CASSIGAGFTYEQYF. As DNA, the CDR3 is TGTGCCAGTAGTATAGGAGCGGGCTTTACCTACGAGCAGTACTTC.

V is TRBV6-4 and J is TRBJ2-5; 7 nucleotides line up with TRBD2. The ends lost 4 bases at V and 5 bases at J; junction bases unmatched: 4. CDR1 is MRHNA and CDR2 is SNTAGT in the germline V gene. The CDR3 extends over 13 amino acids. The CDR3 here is CASSAGGGETQYF. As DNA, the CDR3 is TGTGCCAGCAGTGCGGGGGGAGGCGAGACCCAGTACTTC.

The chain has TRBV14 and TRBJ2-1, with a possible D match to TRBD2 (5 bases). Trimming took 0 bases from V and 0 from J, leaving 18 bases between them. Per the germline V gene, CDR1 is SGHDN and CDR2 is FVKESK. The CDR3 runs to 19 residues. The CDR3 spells CASSQDTPFSSPSYNEQFF. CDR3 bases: TGTGCCAGCAGCCAAGATACCCCTTTTTCTAGCCCCTCCTACAATGAGCAGTTCTTC.

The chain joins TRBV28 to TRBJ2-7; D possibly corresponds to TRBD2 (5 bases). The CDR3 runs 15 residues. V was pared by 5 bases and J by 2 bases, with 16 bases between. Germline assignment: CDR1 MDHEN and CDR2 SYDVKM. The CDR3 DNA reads TGTGCCAGCAGTGAACTTGGCGGGTATACCTACGAGCAGTACTTC. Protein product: CASSELGGYTYEQYF.

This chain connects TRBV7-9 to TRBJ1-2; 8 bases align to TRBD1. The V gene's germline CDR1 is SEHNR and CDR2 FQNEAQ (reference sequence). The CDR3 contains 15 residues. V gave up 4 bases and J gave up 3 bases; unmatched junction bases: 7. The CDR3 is CASSSPDRVHYGYTF. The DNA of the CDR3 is TGTGCCAGCAGCTCCCCGGACAGGGTACACTATGGCTACACCTTC. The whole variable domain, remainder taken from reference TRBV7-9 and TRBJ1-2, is DTGVSQNPRHKITKRGQNVTFRCDPISEHNRLYWYRQTLGQGPEFLTYFQNEAQLEKSRLLSDRFSAERPKGSFSTLEIQRTEQGDSAMYLCASSSPDRVHYGYTFGSGTRLTVV.

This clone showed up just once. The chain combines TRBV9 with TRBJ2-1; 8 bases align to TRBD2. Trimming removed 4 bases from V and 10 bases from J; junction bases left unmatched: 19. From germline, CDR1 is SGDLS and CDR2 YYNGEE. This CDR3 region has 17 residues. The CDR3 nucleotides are TGTGCCAGCAGCCCGTCGGGTAGCCGGGGGGGGTCGGAAGAGCAGTTCTTC. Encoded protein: CASSPSGSRGGSEEQFF.

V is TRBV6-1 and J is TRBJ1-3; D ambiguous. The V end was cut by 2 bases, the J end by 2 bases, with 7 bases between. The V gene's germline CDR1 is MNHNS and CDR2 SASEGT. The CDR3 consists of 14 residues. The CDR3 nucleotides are TGTGCCAGCAGTGAATACGGGGCTGGAAACACCATATATTTT. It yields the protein CASSEYGAGNTIYF.

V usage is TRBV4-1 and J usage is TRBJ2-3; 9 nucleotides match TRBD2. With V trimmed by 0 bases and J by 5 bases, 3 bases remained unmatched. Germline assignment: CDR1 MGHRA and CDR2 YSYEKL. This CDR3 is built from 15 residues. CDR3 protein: CASSQDSGSGDTQYF. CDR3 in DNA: TGCGCCAGCAGCCAAGATAGCGGGAGTGGAGATACGCAGTATTTT.

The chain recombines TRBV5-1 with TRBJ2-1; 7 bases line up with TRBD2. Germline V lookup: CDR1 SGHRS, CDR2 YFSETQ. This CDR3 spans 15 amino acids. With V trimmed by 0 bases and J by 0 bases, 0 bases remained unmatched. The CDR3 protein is CASSLGGSSYNEQFF. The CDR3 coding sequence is TGCGCCAGCAGCTTGGGCGGGAGCTCCTACAATGAGCAGTTCTTC.

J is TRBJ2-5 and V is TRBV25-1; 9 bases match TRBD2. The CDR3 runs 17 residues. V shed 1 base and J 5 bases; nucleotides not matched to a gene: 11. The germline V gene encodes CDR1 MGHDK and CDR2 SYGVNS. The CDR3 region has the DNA TGTGCCAGCAGTGAATGGGGTAAACGGCGGGAGGGGGAGACCCAGTACTTC. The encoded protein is CASSEWGKRREGETQYF.

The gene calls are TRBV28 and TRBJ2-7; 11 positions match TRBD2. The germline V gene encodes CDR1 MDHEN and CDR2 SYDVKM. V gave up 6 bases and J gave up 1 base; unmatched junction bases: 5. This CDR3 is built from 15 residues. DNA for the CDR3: TGTGCCAGCAGACGGACTAGCGGGTCTTCCTACGAGCAGTACTTC. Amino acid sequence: CASRRTSGSSYEQYF. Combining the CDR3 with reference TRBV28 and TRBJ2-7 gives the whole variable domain DVKVTQSSRYLVKRTGEKVFLECVQDMDHENMFWYRQDPGLGLRLIYFSYDVKMKEKGDIPEGYSVSREKKERFSLILESASTNQTSMYLCASRRTSGSSYEQYFGPGTRLTVT.

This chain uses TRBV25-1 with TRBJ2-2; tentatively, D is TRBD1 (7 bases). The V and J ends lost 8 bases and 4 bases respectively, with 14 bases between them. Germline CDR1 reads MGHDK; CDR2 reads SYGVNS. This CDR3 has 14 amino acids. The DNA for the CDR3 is TGTGCCAGCGACCGACAGGGAGGCACCGGGGAGCTGTTTTTT. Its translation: CASDRQGGTGELFF.

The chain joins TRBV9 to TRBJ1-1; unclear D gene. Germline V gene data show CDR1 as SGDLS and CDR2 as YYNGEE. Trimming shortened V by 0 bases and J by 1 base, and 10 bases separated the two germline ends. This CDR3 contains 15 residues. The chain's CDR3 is CASSVGAGRNTEAFF. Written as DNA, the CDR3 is TGTGCCAGCAGCGTAGGAGCGGGGAGGAACACTGAAGCTTTCTTT.